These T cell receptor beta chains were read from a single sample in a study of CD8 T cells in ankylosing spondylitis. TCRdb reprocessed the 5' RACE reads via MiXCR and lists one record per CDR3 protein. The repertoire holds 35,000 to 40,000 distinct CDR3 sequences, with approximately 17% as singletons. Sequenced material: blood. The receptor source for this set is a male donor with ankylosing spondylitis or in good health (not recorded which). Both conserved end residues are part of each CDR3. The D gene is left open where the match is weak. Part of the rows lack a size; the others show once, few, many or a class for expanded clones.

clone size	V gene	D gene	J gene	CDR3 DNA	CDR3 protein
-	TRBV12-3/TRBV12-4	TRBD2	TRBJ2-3	TGTGCCAGCAGTTCGACTAGCGGGGCTGGAGATACGCAGTATTTT	CASSSTSGAGDTQYF
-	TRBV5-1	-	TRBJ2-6	TGCGCCAGCAGCTCGACCGGTGGGGCCAACGTCCTGACTTTC	CASSSTGGANVLTF
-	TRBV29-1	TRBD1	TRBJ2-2	TGCAGCGCTGGGACAGGCCCATCGAACACCGGGGAGCTGTTTTTT	CSAGTGPSNTGELFF
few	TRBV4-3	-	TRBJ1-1	TGCGCCAGCAGCCAAGCTGCCTGGATAAGTGTGAGTGACACTGAAGCTTTCTTT	CASSQAAWISVSDTEAFF
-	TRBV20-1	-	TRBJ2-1	TGCAGTGCACAAAACAATGAGCAGTTCTTC	CSAQNNEQFF
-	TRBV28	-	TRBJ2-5	TGTGCCAGCAGTCTTCGTGGCCACCAAGAGACCCAGTACTTC	CASSLRGHQETQYF
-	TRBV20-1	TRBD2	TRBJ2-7	TGCAGTGCCAAGACTAGCGGACGCTCCTACGAGCAGTACTTC	CSAKTSGRSYEQYF
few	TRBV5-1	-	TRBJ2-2	TGCGCCAGCAGACAGGGCGATGGACACGGGGAGCTGTTTTTT	CASRQGDGHGELFF
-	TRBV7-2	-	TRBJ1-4	TGTGCCAGCAGCTTGGGACCGGCCAATGAAAAACTGTTTTTT	CASSLGPANEKLFF
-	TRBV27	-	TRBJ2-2	TGTGCCAGCAGTTTGCTAAACACCGGGGAGCTGTTTTTT	CASSLLNTGELFF
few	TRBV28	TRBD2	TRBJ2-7	TGTGCCAGCAGTTTACCGGGTTTAAGGACTAGGCGGGGCCTGTACGAGCAGTACTTC	CASSLPGLRTRRGLYEQYF
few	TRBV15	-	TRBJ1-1	TGTGCCACCAGCAGAGATAAACACCGGGGGACTGAAGCTTTCTTT	CATSRDKHRGTEAFF
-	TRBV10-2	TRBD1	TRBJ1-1	TGCGCCAGCAGCGGATTGGGACAGGGGAGCACTGAAGCTTTCTTT	CASSGLGQGSTEAFF
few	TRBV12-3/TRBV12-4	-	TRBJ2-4	TGTGCCAGCAGTCCCCCCGGGAACATTCAGTACTTC	CASSPPGNIQYF
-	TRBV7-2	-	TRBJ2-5	TGTGCCAGCAGCTTAGAGAGGGGGCAAGAGACCCAGTACTTC	CASSLERGQETQYF
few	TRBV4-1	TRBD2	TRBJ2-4	TGCGCCAGCAGCCAGGGACTAGCGGGGAAAAACATTCAGTACTTC	CASSQGLAGKNIQYF
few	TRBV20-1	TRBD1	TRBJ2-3	TGCAGTGCTGGGACAGGGGGCATCCCAGATACGCAGTATTTT	CSAGTGGIPDTQYF
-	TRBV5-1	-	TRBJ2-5	TGCGCCAGCAGCAGGGCTCAGGAGACCCAGTACTTC	CASSRAQETQYF
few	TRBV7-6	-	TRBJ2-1	TGTGCCAGCAGCTTAGTTGATGGCAGGCCCTACAATGAGCAGTTCTTC	CASSLVDGRPYNEQFF
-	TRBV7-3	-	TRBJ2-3	TGTGCCAGCAGCGCCTTCAGCGGGAGCACAGATACGCAGTATTTT	CASSAFSGSTDTQYF
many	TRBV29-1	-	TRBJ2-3	TGCAGCGTTGCCCGGACAGCTAGCACAGATACGCAGTATTTT	CSVARTASTDTQYF
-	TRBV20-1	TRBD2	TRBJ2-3	TGCAGTGCAAGGACTAGCGGCACAGATACGCAGTATTTT	CSARTSGTDTQYF
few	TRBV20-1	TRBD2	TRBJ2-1	TGCAGTGCTAGAGATTTAACTAGCGGGATCTACAATGAGCAGTTCTTC	CSARDLTSGIYNEQFF
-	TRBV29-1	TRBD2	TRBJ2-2	TGCAGCGTTCTAGCGGGAGGGCCGACCACCGGGGAGCTGTTTTTT	CSVLAGGPTTGELFF
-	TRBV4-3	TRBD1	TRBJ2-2	TGCGCCAGCAGCCCGCGCCTGGGACAGGGATTCGGGACCGGGGAGCTGTTTTTT	CASSPRLGQGFGTGELFF
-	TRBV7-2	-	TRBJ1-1	TGTGCCAGCCGACAGACAGGGAACACTGAAGCTTTCTTT	CASRQTGNTEAFF
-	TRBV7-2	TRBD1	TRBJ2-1	TGTGCCAGCAGCTTCCCCCCCGGACAGGGGAACAATGAGCAGTTCTTC	CASSFPPGQGNNEQFF
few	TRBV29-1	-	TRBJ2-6	TGCAGCGCCGACTCTGGGGCCAACGTCCTGACTTTC	CSADSGANVLTF
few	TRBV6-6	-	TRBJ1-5	TGTGCCAGCAGTTACTCCTTCGGAGGGAATCAGCCCCAGCATTTT	CASSYSFGGNQPQHF
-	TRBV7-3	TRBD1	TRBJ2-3	TGTGCCAGCAGCTTAAGCGGGAACAGGGGGGCCCTCACAGATACGCAGTATTTT	CASSLSGNRGALTDTQYF
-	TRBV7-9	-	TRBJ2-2	TGTGCCAGCAGCCCCACTGACCCGAACACCGGGGAGCTGTTTTTT	CASSPTDPNTGELFF
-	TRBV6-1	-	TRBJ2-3	TGTGCCAGCAAGATCCAAGTGGGTGAGTGGGATACGCAGTATTTT	CASKIQVGEWDTQYF
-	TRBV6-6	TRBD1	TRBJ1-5	TGTGCCAGCTCGGGGGGTGTAGGACAGGGAAGAGGTCAGCCCCAGCATTTT	CASSGGVGQGRGQPQHF
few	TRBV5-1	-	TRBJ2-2	TGCGCCAGCAGCTTAGCAGGGAACACCGGGGAGCTGTTTTTT	CASSLAGNTGELFF
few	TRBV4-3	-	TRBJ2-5	TGCGCCAGCAGCCAAGATGGGAAGGCCGGGGAGACCCAGTACTTC	CASSQDGKAGETQYF
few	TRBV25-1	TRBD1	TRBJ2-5	TGTGCCAGCGGGACAGGGGACCAAGAGACCCAGTACTTC	CASGTGDQETQYF
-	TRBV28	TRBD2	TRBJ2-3	TGTGCCAGCAGATCAGCGGGGGGATACACAGATACGCAGTATTTT	CASRSAGGYTDTQYF
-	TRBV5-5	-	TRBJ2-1	TGTGCCAGCAGCTTGGAGGGGGAATTGAACTACAATGAGCAGTTCTTC	CASSLEGELNYNEQFF
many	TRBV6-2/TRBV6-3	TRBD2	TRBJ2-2	TGTGCCAGCCAACTAGCGGGCACCGGGGAGCTGTTTTTT	CASQLAGTGELFF
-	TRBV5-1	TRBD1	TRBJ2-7	TGCGCCAGCAGCTTGGCTGGACAGGGAAGGGGTAGCAACGAGCAGTACTTC	CASSLAGQGRGSNEQYF
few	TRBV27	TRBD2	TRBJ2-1	TGTGCCAGCAGTTTAGGGCGGGGGGGGCCTAATGAGCAGTTCTTC	CASSLGRGGPNEQFF
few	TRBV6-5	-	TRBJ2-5	TGTGCCAGCAGTTATAAGGGCAGGAAGGAGGAGACCCAGTACTTC	CASSYKGRKEETQYF
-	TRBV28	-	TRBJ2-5	TGTGCCAGCAGTCCCTCGGACCCTCCCCAAGAGACCCAGTACTTC	CASSPSDPPQETQYF
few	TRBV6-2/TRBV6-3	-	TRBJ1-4	TGTGCCAGCAGTGACACCGGGAGGACTAATGAAAAACTGTTTTTT	CASSDTGRTNEKLFF
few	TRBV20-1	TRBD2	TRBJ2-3	TGCAGTGCTAGAACGACGGGGGGGACCAAAAATACGCAGTATTTT	CSARTTGGTKNTQYF
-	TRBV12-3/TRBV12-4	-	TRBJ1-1	TGTGCCAGCAGTCGTGACAGATACACTGAAGCTTTCTTT	CASSRDRYTEAFF
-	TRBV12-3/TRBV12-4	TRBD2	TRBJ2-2	TGTGCCAGTAGATACTCAGGCGGGAGGGCCGGGGAGCTGTTTTTT	CASRYSGGRAGELFF
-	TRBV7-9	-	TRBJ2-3	TGTGCCAGCAGCTTTACAGGGATCGTAGATACGCAGTATTTT	CASSFTGIVDTQYF
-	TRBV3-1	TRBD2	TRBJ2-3	TGTGCCAGCAGTCCCTTGACTAGCGGCACAGATACGCAGTATTTT	CASSPLTSGTDTQYF
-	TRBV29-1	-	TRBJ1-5	TGCAGCGCCAGTGACAGAAATCAGCCCCAGCATTTT	CSASDRNQPQHF
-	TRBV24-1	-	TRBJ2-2	TGTGCCACCAGTGACCCGACCGGGGAGCTGTTTTTT	CATSDPTGELFF
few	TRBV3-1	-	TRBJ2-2	TGTGCCAGCAGGAACTCGGGGGCCGGGGAGCTGTTTTTT	CASRNSGAGELFF
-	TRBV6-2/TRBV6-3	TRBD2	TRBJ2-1	TGTGCCAGCAGCCCTAGCGGGGGGGTTTACAATGAGCAGTTCTTC	CASSPSGGVYNEQFF
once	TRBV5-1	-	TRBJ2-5	TGCGCCAGCAGCTTGGCCCTCGGGGAGACCCAGTACTTC	CASSLALGETQYF
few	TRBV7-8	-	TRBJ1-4	TGTGCCAGCAGCTCCAATAGAGAAAAACTGTTTTTT	CASSSNREKLFF